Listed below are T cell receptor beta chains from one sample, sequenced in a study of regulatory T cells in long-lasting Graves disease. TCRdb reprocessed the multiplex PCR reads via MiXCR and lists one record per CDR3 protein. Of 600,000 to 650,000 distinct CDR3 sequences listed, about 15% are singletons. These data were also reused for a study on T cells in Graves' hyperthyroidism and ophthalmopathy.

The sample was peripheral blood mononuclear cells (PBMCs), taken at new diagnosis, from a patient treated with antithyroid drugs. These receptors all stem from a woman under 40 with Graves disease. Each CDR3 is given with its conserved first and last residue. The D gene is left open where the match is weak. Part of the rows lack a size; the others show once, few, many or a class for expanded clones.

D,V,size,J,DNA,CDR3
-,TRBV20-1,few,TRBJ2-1,TGCAGTTGGGGGGGCTTCGCCTCAAGTAGCCGGGAGCAGTTCTTC,CSWGGFASSSREQFF
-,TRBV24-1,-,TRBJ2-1,TGTGCCACCAGTGATCAACTAATCCCGAGGCATGAGCAGTTCTTC,CATSDQLIPRHEQFF
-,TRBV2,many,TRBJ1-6,TGTGCCAGCAGCTTTACTACGGGAGGGGCTAATAATTCACCCCTCCACTTT,CASSFTTGGANNSPLHF
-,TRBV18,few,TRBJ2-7,TGTGCCAGCTCACCATATTCCGGGTCCTACGAGCAGTACTTC,CASSPYSGSYEQYF
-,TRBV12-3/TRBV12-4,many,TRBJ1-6,TGTGCCAGCAGTTCACAATCACCTAATTCACCCCTCCACTTT,CASSSQSPNSPLHF
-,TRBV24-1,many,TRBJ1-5,TGTGCCACCCTTCGGACAAAAAGCTATCAGCCCCAGCATTTT,CATLRTKSYQPQHF
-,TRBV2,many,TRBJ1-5,TGTGCCAGCACAAGCCAGAATAGCAATCAGCCCCAGCATTTT,CASTSQNSNQPQHF
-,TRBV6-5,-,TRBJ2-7,TGTGCCAGCAGTTACTCGGGGTTCGAGCAGTACTTC,CASSYSGFEQYF
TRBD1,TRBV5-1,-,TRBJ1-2,TGCGCCAGCAGCTTGTTGGACAGGGGAGGGGATGGCTACACCTTC,CASSLLDRGGDGYTF
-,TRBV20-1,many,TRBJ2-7,TGCAGTGCTAAACAGGGGGGGGTCTTCAGCCCCTACGAGCAGTACTTC,CSAKQGGVFSPYEQYF
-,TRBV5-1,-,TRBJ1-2,TGCGCCAGCAGCTCCAAATTTCGGGATAACTATGGCTACACCTTC,CASSSKFRDNYGYTF
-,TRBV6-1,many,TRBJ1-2,TGTGCCAGCACCGTAGACGGTAACTATGGCTACACCTTC,CASTVDGNYGYTF
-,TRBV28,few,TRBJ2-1,TGTGCCAGCGCTTGGATTTCCTACAATGAGCAGTTCTTC,CASAWISYNEQFF
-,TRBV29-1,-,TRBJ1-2,TGCAGCGTTGAAGACACAGTCACCCGGCGCGGCTACACCTTC,CSVEDTVTRRGYTF
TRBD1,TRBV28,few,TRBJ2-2,TGTGCCACCACACCTCGGGGACAGTTGACCGGGGAGCTGTTTTTT,CATTPRGQLTGELFF
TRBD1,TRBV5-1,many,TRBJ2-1,TGCGCCAGCAGCTTACGGACAGGGGATGAGCAGTTCTTC,CASSLRTGDEQFF
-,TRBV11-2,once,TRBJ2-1,TGTGCCAGCAGCGTTTTGAGCGGGTACTACAATGAGCAGTTCTTC,CASSVLSGYYNEQFF
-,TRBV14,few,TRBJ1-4,TGTGCCAGCAGCCAAGTGTCAGGGCCTAATGAAAAACTGTTTTTT,CASSQVSGPNEKLFF
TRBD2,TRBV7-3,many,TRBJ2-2,TGTGCCAGCAGCCAATATTCAAAGCGGGAGGTCACCGGGGAGCTGTTTTTT,CASSQYSKREVTGELFF
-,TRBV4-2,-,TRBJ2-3,TGTGCCAGCAGCCAAGGACGAGCGGGCGCCACAGATACGCAGTATTTT,CASSQGRAGATDTQYF
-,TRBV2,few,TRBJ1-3,TGTGCCAGCAGTATTCGGACAGACTCTGGAAACACCATATATTTT,CASSIRTDSGNTIYF
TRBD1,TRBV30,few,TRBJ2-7,TGTGCCTGGAGTGTACATTGGGACAGAGGACTTCCCGAGCAGTACTTC,CAWSVHWDRGLPEQYF
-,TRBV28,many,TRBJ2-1,TGTGCCAGCAGTAGGTTAAGCGGACCAAACAATGAGCAGTTCTTC,CASSRLSGPNNEQFF
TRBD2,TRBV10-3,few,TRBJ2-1,TGTGCCATCAGCCACGAGGGGACTAGCGGTAATGAGCAGTTCTTC,CAISHEGTSGNEQFF
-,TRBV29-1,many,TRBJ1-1,TGCAGCGTTGGCGGACTTGAAATGAACACTGAAGCTTTCTTT,CSVGGLEMNTEAFF
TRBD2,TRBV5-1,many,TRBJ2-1,TGCGCCAGCAGAAGACATGGAGCGGGAGAGGATGAGCAGTTCTTC,CASRRHGAGEDEQFF
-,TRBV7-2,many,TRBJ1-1,TGTGCCAGCAGCTTAGGTGGACGGAAAAAGAACACTGAAGCTTTCTTT,CASSLGGRKKNTEAFF